Shown below are 28 T cell receptor beta chains from a single sample sequenced in a study of OX40 agonist ivuxolimab in advanced cancers. Profiled with immunoSEQ multiplex PCR; TCRdb holds only in-frame clones, not every one. The table includes 45,000 to 70,000 clones, roughly 89% detected once. The starting material was CD4+ or CD8+ T cells sorted from blood, obtained in a trial of the OX40 agonist ivuxolimab. Every receptor here comes from an adult with an advanced solid tumor such as melanoma, head and neck, liver or kidney cancer.

V usage is TRBV6-1 and J usage is TRBJ2-7, with TRBD1 identical over 8 bases. V was pared by 4 bases and J by 1 base, with 9 bases of the junction left unmatched. The germline V gene has CDR1 MNHNS and CDR2 SASEGT. CDR3 length equals 16 residues. DNA for the CDR3: TGTGCCAGCAGTGCCGATGGACAGGGTCGATCCTACGAGCAGTACTTC. Translated: CASSADGQGRSYEQYF.

This clone was detected only once. The rearrangement joins TRBV7-3 to TRBJ2-1, with TRBD2 identical over 7 bases. The CDR3 contains 18 residues. The ends lost 1 base at V and 9 bases at J; junction bases unmatched: 18. Germline V gene data show CDR1 as SGHTA and CDR2 as FQGTGA. The CDR3 nucleotides read TGTGCCAGCAGCTTAAATGGGAGGGGCGGCGGGGGAAGGAGTGAGCAGTTCTTC. Protein sequence: CASSLNGRGGGGRSEQFF.

The genes are TRBV21-1 and TRBJ2-7; TRBD2, the table's D call, lacks a check against the DNA. TRBV21-1 is designated a pseudogene. This CDR3 is 14 amino acids long. CDR3 in amino acids: CASSPHRSRVEQYF. The CDR3, as DNA: TGTGCCAGCAGCCCGCACCGGTCCCGCGTTGAGCAGTACTTC.

CDR3 in DNA: TGTGCCACCAGCACGGACACCGGAGAACTGTTTTTT. As protein: CATSTDTGELFF. This chain links TRBV15 with TRBJ1-4; maybe TRBD1 (5 bases). V was shortened by 4 bases and J by 12 bases, with 12 bases between the two germline ends. CDR1 and CDR2 from the germline V gene are LNHNV and YYDKDF (reference sequence). The CDR3 covers 12 residues.

The chain has TRBV11-2 and TRBJ2-3; TRBD2 agrees at 10 bases. The CDR3 has 15 residues. CDR1 and CDR2 (germline): SGHAT, FQNNGV. Germline trimming cut 5 bases from V and 1 base from J; bases unmatched to any gene: 3. The CDR3 sequence: CASSAGTSGTDTQYF. CDR3 sequence (DNA): TGTGCCAGCAGCGCCGGGACTAGCGGCACAGATACGCAGTATTTT.

This chain joins TRBV10-3 and TRBJ1-2; 10 nucleotides line up with TRBD1. Per the germline V gene, CDR1 is ENHRY and CDR2 is SYGVKD. The trim removed 7 bases at V and 8 bases at J, leaving 4 bases unmatched. The CDR3 spans 12 residues. CDR3 amino acids: CAITGDRGGYTF. CDR3 coding DNA: TGTGCCATCACCGGGGACAGGGGCGGCTACACCTTC.

The rearrangement links TRBV5-1 to TRBJ2-5; TRBD1 agrees at 8 bases. With V trimmed by 4 bases and J by 4 bases, 6 bases remained unmatched. In germline, CDR1 is SGHRS, CDR2 YFSETQ. This CDR3 contains 14 residues. CDR3 DNA: TGCGCCAGCAGCGCGACAGGGGCGGGAGAGACCCAGTACTTC. Amino acids: CASSATGAGETQYF. The whole variable domain, filled in from reference TRBV5-1 and TRBJ2-5, reads KAGVTQTPRYLIKTRGQQVTLSCSPISGHRSVSWYQQTPGQGLQFLFEYFSETQRNKGNFPGRFSGRQFSNSRSEMNVSTLELGDSALYLCASSATGAGETQYFGPGTRLLVL.

The J gene is TRBJ1-1, the V gene TRBV7-6; unclear D gene. The V end was cut by 6 bases, the J end by 2 bases, with 10 bases between. In germline, CDR1 is SGHVS, CDR2 FNYEAQ. CDR3 length: 13 residues. The CDR3 region is CASRYTENTEAFF. The DNA for the CDR3 is TGTGCCAGCAGGTATACAGAAAACACTGAAGCTTTCTTT.

The chain links TRBV5-6 to TRBJ1-3; D remains unclear. CDR1 is SGHDT and CDR2 is YYEEEE in the germline V gene. CDR3 length: 14 amino acids. V was shortened by 4 bases and J by 0 bases, with 8 bases between the two germline ends. The DNA of the CDR3 is TGTGCCAGCAGCCTCACGAGCTCTGGAAACACCATATATTTT. Translation gives CASSLTSSGNTIYF.

The J gene is TRBJ1-4, the V gene TRBV18; 9 nucleotides line up with TRBD1. Trimming removed 0 bases from V and 8 bases from J; junction bases left unmatched: 7. The CDR3 contains 16 residues. Per the germline V gene, CDR1 is KGHSH and CDR2 is LQKENI. For the CDR3, the DNA is TGTGCCAGCTCACCACCTTCACAGGGGGCGTGGGAAAAACTGTTTTTT. Its protein is CASSPPSQGAWEKLFF.

The rearrangement links TRBV28 to TRBJ1-1; D is possibly TRBD1 (5 bases). The CDR3 consists of 15 residues. Germline V CDR1 and CDR2: MDHEN, SYDVKM. The germline V and J ends were trimmed by 6 bases and 4 bases, with 18 bases remaining between them. The CDR3 spells CASSSQRGVFTEAFF. The CDR3, as DNA: TGTGCCAGCAGCTCACAACGGGGGGTATTCACTGAAGCTTTCTTT.

V usage is TRBV7-6 and J usage is TRBJ2-4, with 9 bases lining up with TRBD1. The CDR3 spans 14 residues. J gave up 8 bases and V 5 bases, and 7 bases lay outside the gene matches. Germline loops: CDR1 SGHVS, CDR2 FNYEAQ. The CDR3 coding sequence is TGTGCCAGCAGCCGAGGGACAGGGTGGGACATTCAGTACTTC. Its translation is CASSRGTGWDIQYF.

The rearrangement uses TRBV5-1 and TRBJ2-2, with D perhaps matching TRBD1 (6 bases). The CDR3 consists of 15 residues. Germline values: CDR1 SGHRS, CDR2 YFSETQ. Trimming shortened V by 3 bases and J by 0 bases, and 9 bases separated the two germline ends. The CDR3 reads CASSSGVPNTGELFF. The CDR3 DNA follows: TGCGCCAGCAGCTCAGGGGTTCCGAACACCGGGGAGCTGTTTTTT.

Details on this clone: Other nucleotide sequences in the sample specify the same CDR3. V is TRBV7-2 and J is TRBJ2-3; D is ambiguous. This CDR3 is 12 amino acids long. The V gene's germline CDR1 is SGHTA and CDR2 FQGNSA. V gave up 1 base and J gave up 6 bases, with 5 bases separating them. CDR3 protein: CASSLDTDTQYF. The CDR3, as DNA: TGTGCCAGCAGCTTAGATACGGATACGCAGTATTTT.

V gene TRBV5-6 combines with J gene TRBJ1-2, with D perhaps matching TRBD1 (5 bases). V lost 3 bases and J 0 bases, leaving 9 bases between the germline ends. CDR1 is SGHDT and CDR2 is YYEEEE in the germline V gene. This CDR3 contains 14 residues. CDR3 amino acids: CASSSLTANYGYTF. The CDR3 DNA follows: TGTGCCAGCAGCTCGTTGACAGCTAACTATGGCTACACCTTC.

The CDR3 coding sequence is TGTGCCAGCAGCCACGGGACAGGGGTATACGAGCAGTACTTC. Its protein product is CASSHGTGVYEQYF. The chain recombines TRBV7-5 with TRBJ2-7; the D call of TRBD1 is as the table states it, not checked on the DNA. TRBV7-5 is recorded as a pseudogene. The CDR3 sequence is 14 residues long.

The V gene is TRBV19, the J gene TRBJ2-5; D is perhaps TRBD1 or TRBD2 (5 bases each). The germline CDR1 and CDR2 sequences are LNHDA and SQIVND (reference sequence). Trimming took off 10 bases at V and 7 bases at J, with 19 bases between the two ends. The CDR3 covers 13 residues. The CDR3 DNA is TGTGCCACCGAACCGGGACCGCCTGGGACCCAGTACTTC. This gives the protein CATEPGPPGTQYF.

The chain links TRBV11-2 to TRBJ1-2, with D uncertain. The V and J ends lost 5 bases and 8 bases respectively, with 15 bases between them. CDR1 and CDR2 from the germline V gene are SGHAT and FQNNGV. This CDR3 is 13 amino acids long. The CDR3 region is CASSATLKLGYTF. The CDR3 DNA reads as TGTGCCAGCAGCGCGACCTTGAAACTAGGCTACACCTTC.

CDR3 bases: TGTGCCAGTAGTAGCTGGCAGTCTGGAGACCAGTACTTC. Protein: CASSSWQSGDQYF. J is TRBJ2-5 and V is TRBV19; D not resolved. The CDR3 loop spans 13 amino acids. CDR1 and CDR2 from the germline V gene are LNHDA and SQIVND (reference sequence). Trimming cost V 4 bases and J 10 bases, with 16 bases left between them. Supplemented by reference TRBV19 and TRBJ2-5, the full variable domain reads DGGITQSPKYLFRKEGQNVTLSCEQNLNHDAMYWYRQDPGQGLRLIYYSQIVNDFQKGDIAEGYSVSREKKESFPLTVTSAQKNPTAFYLCASSSWQSGDQYFGPGTRLLVL.

This chain connects TRBV6-1 to TRBJ2-3, with no clear D. Germline V gene lookup returns CDR1 MNHNS and CDR2 SASEGT. The CDR3 runs 15 residues. V was pared by 5 bases and J by 5 bases, with 17 bases between. The CDR3 here is CASSTVVGKEDTQYF. The CDR3 nucleotides are TGTGCCAGCAGTACAGTGGTAGGAAAGGAAGATACGCAGTATTTT.

This sequence joins TRBV9 and TRBJ2-3; D remains ambiguous. The CDR3 spans 17 residues. CDR1 and CDR2 from the germline V gene are SGDLS and YYNGEE. V lost 0 bases, J lost 0 bases, and 14 bases lay in between. The CDR3 region is CASSVAIFPRSTDTQYF. In nucleotides, the CDR3 is TGTGCCAGCAGCGTAGCTATATTCCCTCGAAGCACAGATACGCAGTATTTT.

The CDR3 reads CASSSKGGLAEAFF. The CDR3 DNA follows: TGTGCCAGCAGTTCTAAGGGAGGGTTGGCTGAAGCTTTCTTT. The chain employs TRBV13 and TRBJ1-1; no clear D. V gave up 6 bases and J gave up 6 bases, with 17 bases separating them. Germline V gene sequence: CDR1 PRHDT, CDR2 FYEKMQ (reference sequence). This CDR3 spans 14 amino acids. Using reference TRBV13 and TRBJ1-1 for the parts outside the CDR3, the full variable domain is AAGVIQSPRHLIKEKRETATLKCYPIPRHDTVYWYQQGPGQDPQFLISFYEKMQSDKGSIPDRFSAQQFSDYHSELNMSSLELGDSALYFCASSSKGGLAEAFFGQGTRLTVV.

V usage is TRBV10-3 and J usage is TRBJ1-2; no reliable D call. Trimming left V 3 bases short and J 4 bases short, with 15 bases between. CDR3 size: 15 residues. Germline CDR1 reads ENHRY; CDR2 reads SYGVKD. The CDR3, as DNA: TGTGCCATCAGTGAATATGAGGGATGGGTCTATGGCTACACCTTC. This translates into CAISEYEGWVYGYTF.

The chain joins TRBV11-2 to TRBJ1-5; D remains ambiguous. This CDR3 is 19 amino acids long. Looked up from germline, CDR1 is SGHAT and CDR2 is FQNNGV. Trimming took off 1 base at V and 0 bases at J, with 19 bases between the two ends. The CDR3 DNA reads TGTGCCAGCAGCTTAGTTGCCTACACTTCTACCCATAGCAATCAGCCCCAGCATTTT. Residues: CASSLVAYTSTHSNQPQHF.

This chain uses TRBV18 with TRBJ2-6; possibly TRBD1 for D (6 bases). Trimming cost V 0 bases and J 1 base, with 7 bases left between them. Germline CDR1 is KGHSH and CDR2 is LQKENI. CDR3 length: 16 residues. In DNA form, the CDR3 reads TGTGCCAGCTCACCACCGAGGGGGTCTGGGGCCAACGTCCTGACTTTC. Its translation: CASSPPRGSGANVLTF.

This chain uses TRBV9 with TRBJ2-3; 7 nucleotides match TRBD1. CDR1 and CDR2 from the germline V gene are SGDLS and YYNGEE. The CDR3 has 15 amino acids. V lost 5 bases to trimming and J lost 5 bases; unmatched junction nucleotides: 11. CDR3 sequence reads: CASSFSGQPVDTQYF. DNA of the CDR3: TGTGCCAGCAGTTTTTCGGGACAGCCAGTAGATACGCAGTATTTT.

The chain couples TRBV27 to TRBJ1-6; D is uncertain. The CDR3 has 16 residues. CDR1 is MNHEY and CDR2 is SMNVEV in the germline V gene (reference sequence). The ends were cut back, 6 bases at V and 4 bases at J, with 16 bases in the middle. The CDR3 DNA reads as TGTGCCAGCAGGGTCGGACTGGAGTATTATAATTCACCCCTCCACTTT. Residues: CASRVGLEYYNSPLHF.

This clone was seen a single time. The sample holds other DNA sequences that translate to the same CDR3. V usage is TRBV19 and J usage is TRBJ1-2; D may be TRBD1 (5 bases). V was pared by 4 bases and J by 6 bases, with 18 bases between. This CDR3 region has 15 residues. CDR1 LNHDA and CDR2 SQIVND come from the germline V gene (reference sequence). The CDR3 sequence is CASSRRQGLSDGYTF. The CDR3, as DNA: TGTGCCAGTAGTAGGAGGCAGGGTTTGAGTGATGGCTACACCTTC.